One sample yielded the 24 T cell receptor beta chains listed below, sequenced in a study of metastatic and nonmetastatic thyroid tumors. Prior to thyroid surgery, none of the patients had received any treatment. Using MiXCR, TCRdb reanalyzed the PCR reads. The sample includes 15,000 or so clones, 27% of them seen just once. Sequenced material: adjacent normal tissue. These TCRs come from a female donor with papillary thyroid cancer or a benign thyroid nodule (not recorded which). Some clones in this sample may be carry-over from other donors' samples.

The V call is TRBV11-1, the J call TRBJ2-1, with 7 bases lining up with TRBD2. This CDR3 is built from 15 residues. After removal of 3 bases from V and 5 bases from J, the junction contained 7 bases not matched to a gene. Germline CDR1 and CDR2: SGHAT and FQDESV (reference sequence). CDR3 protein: CASSFRTGGDNEQFF. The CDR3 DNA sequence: TGTGCCAGCAGCTTTAGAACGGGGGGAGACAATGAGCAGTTCTTC.

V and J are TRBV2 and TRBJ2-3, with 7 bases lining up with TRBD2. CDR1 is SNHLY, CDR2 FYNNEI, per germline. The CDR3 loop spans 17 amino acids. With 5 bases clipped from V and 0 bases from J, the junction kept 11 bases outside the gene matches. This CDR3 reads CASSPRGAGSSTDTQYF. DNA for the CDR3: TGTGCCAGCAGTCCTCGGGGAGCGGGATCTAGCACAGATACGCAGTATTTT.

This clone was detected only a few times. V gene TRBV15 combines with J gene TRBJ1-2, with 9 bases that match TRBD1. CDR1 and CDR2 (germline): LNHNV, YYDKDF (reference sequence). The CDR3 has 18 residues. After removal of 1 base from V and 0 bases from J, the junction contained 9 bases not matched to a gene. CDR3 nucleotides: TGTGCCACCAGCAGAGGCCGGACAGGGGACCTCCCTAACTATGGCTACACCTTC. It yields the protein CATSRGRTGDLPNYGYTF.

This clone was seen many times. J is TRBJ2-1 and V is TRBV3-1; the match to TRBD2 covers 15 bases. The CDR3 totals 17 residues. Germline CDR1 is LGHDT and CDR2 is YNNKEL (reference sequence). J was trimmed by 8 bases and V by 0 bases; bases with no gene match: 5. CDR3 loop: CASSQDMGLAGGDEQFF. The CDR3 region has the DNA TGTGCCAGCAGCCAAGATATGGGACTAGCGGGAGGCGATGAGCAGTTCTTC.

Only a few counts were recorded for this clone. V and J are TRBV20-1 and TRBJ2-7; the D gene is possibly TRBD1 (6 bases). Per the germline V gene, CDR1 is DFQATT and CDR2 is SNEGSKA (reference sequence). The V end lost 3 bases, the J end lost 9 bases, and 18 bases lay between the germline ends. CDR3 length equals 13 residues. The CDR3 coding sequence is TGCAGTGCTAGGATCACAGGGAGTACGGGGCAGTACTTC. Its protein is CSARITGSTGQYF.

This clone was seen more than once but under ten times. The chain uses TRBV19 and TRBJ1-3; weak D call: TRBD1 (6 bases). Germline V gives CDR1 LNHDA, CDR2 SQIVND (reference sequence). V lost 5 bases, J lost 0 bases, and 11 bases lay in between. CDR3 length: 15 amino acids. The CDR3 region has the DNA TGTGCCAGTAGTGGCAGGGACAACTCTGGAAACACCATATATTTT. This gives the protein CASSGRDNSGNTIYF. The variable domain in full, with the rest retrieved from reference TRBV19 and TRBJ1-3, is DGGITQSPKYLFRKEGQNVTLSCEQNLNHDAMYWYRQDPGQGLRLIYYSQIVNDFQKGDIAEGYSVSREKKESFPLTVTSAQKNPTAFYLCASSGRDNSGNTIYFGEGSWLTVV.

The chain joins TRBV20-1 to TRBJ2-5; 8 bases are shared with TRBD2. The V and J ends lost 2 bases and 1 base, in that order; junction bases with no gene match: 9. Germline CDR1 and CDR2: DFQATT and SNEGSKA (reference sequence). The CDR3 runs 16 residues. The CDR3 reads CSARRILAEIQETQYF. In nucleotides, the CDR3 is TGCAGTGCTAGACGCATACTAGCGGAGATCCAAGAGACCCAGTACTTC.

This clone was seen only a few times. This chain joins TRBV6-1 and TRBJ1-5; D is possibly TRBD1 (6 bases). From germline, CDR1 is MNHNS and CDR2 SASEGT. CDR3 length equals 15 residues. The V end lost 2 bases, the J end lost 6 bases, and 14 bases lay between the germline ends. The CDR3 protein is CASSEIAGAGQPQHF. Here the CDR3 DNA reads TGTGCCAGCAGTGAAATTGCAGGGGCGGGTCAGCCCCAGCATTTT.

The CDR3 sequence is CASSEGPHPRVTQYF. Here the CDR3 DNA reads TGTGCCAGCAGTGAAGGCCCACATCCCAGGGTAACCCAGTACTTC. This chain joins TRBV6-1 and TRBJ2-5; maybe TRBD1 (5 bases). V shed 1 base and J shed 8 bases, with 17 bases lying between them. The CDR3 is 15 amino acids. From germline, CDR1 is MNHNS and CDR2 SASEGT.

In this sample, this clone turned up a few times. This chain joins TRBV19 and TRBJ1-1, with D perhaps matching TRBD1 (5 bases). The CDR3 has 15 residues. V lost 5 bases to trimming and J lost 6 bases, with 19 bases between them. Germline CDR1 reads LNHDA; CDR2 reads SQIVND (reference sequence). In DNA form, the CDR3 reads TGTGCCAGTAGTTCAACAGGAGTTCGACACCCTGAAGCTTTCTTT. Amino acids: CASSSTGVRHPEAFF.

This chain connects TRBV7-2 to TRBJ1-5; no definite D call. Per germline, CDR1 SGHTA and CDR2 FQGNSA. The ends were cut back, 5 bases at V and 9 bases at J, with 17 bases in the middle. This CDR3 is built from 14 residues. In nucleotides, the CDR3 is TGTGCCAGCAGCCTGCCCCGTCCCGGATCGCCCCAGCATTTT. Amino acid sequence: CASSLPRPGSPQHF.

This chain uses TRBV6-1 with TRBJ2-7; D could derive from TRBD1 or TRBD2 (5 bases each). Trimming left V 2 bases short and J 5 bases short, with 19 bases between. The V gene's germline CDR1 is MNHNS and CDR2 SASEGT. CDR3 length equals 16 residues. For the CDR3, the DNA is TGTGCCAGCAGTGAAATCCGGGACGGAAACTGGGACGAGCAGTACTTC. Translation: CASSEIRDGNWDEQYF.

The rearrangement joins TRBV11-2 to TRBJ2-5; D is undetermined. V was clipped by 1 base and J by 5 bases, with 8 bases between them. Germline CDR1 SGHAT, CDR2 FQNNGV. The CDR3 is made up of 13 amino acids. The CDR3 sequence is CASSLGLSETQYF. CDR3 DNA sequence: TGTGCCAGCAGCTTAGGTCTTTCGGAGACCCAGTACTTC.

DNA for the CDR3: TGTGCCAGCAGCTTAGGACAGAACACCGGGGAGCTGTTTTTT. Amino acid sequence: CASSLGQNTGELFF. The chain has TRBV7-9 and TRBJ2-2; D is uncertain. V was pared by 1 base and J by 1 base, with 4 bases between. The CDR3 spans 14 residues. Per germline, CDR1 SEHNR and CDR2 FQNEAQ (reference sequence). Variable domain in full (rest from reference TRBV7-9 and TRBJ2-2): DTGVSQNPRHKITKRGQNVTFRCDPISEHNRLYWYRQTLGQGPEFLTYFQNEAQLEKSRLLSDRFSAERPKGSFSTLEIQRTEQGDSAMYLCASSLGQNTGELFFGEGSRLTVL.

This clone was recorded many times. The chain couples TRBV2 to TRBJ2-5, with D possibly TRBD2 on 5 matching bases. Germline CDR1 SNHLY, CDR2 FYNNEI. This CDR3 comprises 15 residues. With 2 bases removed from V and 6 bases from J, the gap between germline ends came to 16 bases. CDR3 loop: CASSERSLAGKTQYF. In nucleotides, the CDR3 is TGTGCCAGCAGTGAAAGGTCGCTAGCTGGGAAGACCCAGTACTTC.

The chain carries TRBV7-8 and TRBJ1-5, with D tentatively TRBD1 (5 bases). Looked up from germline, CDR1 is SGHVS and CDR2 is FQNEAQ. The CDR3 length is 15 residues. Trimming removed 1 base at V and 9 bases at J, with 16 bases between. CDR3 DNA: TGTGCCAGCAGCTTAGACAGGAGGGCGATAGGGCCCCAGCATTTT. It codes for CASSLDRRAIGPQHF.

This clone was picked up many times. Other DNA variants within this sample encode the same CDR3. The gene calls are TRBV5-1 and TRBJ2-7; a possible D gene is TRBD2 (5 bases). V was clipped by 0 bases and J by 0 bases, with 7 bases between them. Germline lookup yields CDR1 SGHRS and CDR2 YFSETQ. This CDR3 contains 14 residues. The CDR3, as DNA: TGCGCCAGCAGCTTGGCGGGGAACTCCTACGAGCAGTACTTC. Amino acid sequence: CASSLAGNSYEQYF.

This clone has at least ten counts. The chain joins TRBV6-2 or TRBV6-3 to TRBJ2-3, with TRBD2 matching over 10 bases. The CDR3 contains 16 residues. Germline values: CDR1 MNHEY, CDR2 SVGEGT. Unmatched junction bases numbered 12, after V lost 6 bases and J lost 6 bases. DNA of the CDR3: TGTGCCAGCAGCCGAGGGACTAGCGAGGGATTCGATACGCAGTATTTT. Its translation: CASSRGTSEGFDTQYF.

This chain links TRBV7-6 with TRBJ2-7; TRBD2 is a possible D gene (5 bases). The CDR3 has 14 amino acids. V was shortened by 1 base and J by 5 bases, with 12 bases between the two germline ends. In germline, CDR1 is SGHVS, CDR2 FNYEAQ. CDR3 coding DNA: TGTGCCAGCAGCTTAGGCGTGGGAGCCCACGAGCAGTACTTC. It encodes CASSLGVGAHEQYF. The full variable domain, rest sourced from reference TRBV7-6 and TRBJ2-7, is GAGVSQSPRYKVTKRGQDVALRCDPISGHVSLYWYRQALGQGPEFLTYFNYEAQQDKSGLPNDRFSAERPEGSISTLTIQRTEQRDSAMYRCASSLGVGAHEQYFGPGTRLTVT.

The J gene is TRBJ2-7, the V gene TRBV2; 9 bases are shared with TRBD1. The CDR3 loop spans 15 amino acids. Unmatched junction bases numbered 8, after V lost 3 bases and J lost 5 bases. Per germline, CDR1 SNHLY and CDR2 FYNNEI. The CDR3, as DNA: TGTGCCAGCAGTGAGAGGGCGGGACAGGGTAACGAGCAGTACTTC. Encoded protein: CASSERAGQGNEQYF.

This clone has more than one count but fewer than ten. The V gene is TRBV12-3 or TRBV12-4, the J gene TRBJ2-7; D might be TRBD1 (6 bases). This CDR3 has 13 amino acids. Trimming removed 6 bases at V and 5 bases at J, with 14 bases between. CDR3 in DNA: TGTGCCAGCAGGGGATCGACAGGTCACGAGCAGTACTTC. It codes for CASRGSTGHEQYF.

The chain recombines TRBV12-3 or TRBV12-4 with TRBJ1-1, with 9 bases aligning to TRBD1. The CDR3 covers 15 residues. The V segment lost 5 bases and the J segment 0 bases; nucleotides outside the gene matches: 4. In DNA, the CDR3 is TGTGCCAGCAGTATCGACAGGGGGGTGAACACTGAAGCTTTCTTT. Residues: CASSIDRGVNTEAFF.

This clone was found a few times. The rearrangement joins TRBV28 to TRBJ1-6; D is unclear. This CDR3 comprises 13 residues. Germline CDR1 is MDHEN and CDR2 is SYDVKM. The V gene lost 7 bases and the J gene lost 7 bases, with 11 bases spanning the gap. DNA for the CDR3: TGTGCCAGCAAGGCAGCTGTGAATTCACCCCTCCACTTT. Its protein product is CASKAAVNSPLHF.

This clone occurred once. The CDR3 reads CASSFYPGPLFF. The DNA of the CDR3 is TGTGCCAGCAGCTTTTATCCGGGGCCGCTGTTTTTT. The rearrangement links TRBV11-3 to TRBJ2-2; either TRBD1 or TRBD2 may fit D (5 bases each). V lost 3 bases, J lost 13 bases, and 12 bases lay in between. The CDR3 extends over 12 amino acids. Germline values: CDR1 SGHNT, CDR2 YENEEA.